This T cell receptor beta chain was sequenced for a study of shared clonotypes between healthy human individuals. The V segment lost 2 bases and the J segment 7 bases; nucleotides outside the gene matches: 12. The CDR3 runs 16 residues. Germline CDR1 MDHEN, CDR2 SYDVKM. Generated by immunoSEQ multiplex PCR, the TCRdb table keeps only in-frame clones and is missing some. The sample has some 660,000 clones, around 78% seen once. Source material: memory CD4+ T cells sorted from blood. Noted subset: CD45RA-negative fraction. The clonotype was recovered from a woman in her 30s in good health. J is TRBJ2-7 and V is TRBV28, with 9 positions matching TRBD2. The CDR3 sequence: CASSLGGAGGVWEQYF. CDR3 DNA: TGTGCCAGCAGTTTAGGTGGAGCGGGGGGCGTATGGGAGCAGTACTTC. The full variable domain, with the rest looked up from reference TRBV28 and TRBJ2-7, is DVKVTQSSRYLVKRTGEKVFLECVQDMDHENMFWYRQDPGLGLRLIYFSYDVKMKEKGDIPEGYSVSREKKERFSLILESASTNQTSMYLCASSLGGAGGVWEQYFGPGTRLTVT.